This is a list of T cell receptor beta chains from one sample in a study of T-cell reconstitution after alpha-beta-depleted transplantation in children. MiXCR, applied by TCRdb to the PCR reads, yields one record per CDR3 protein. The sample records around 490,000 distinct CDR3 sequences, 11% being singletons. The sample was PBMCs, mostly from graft donor cells, taken 180 days after TCRalphabeta/CD19-depleted stem cell transplant. All receptors come from a female patient under 10 years old who had a stem cell transplant for aplastic anemia, so the T cells may come from the graft donor. CDR3s include the opening cysteine and the closing phenylalanine or tryptophan. The order of the fields is D gene, V gene, J gene, clone size, CDR3 DNA, CDR3 protein. The D gene is left open where the match is weak. Rows may omit the clone size; those that give it use once, few, many or a size class.

D gene: NA
V gene: TRBV12-3/TRBV12-4
J gene: TRBJ2-1
clone size: few
CDR3 DNA: TGTGCCAGCAGTCAAGATTGGACGGTGACCTACAATGAGCAGTTCTTC
CDR3 protein: CASSQDWTVTYNEQFF

D gene: NA
V gene: TRBV14
J gene: TRBJ2-1
clone size: many
CDR3 DNA: TGTGCCAGCAGCCAAGATAGGCGGGGTGAGCAGTTCTTC
CDR3 protein: CASSQDRRGEQFF

D gene: NA
V gene: TRBV20-1
J gene: TRBJ2-5
clone size: NA
CDR3 DNA: TGCAGTGCTAGTCCCCCGGGACACCTACAAGAGACCCAGTACTTC
CDR3 protein: CSASPPGHLQETQYF

D gene: TRBD1
V gene: TRBV20-1
J gene: TRBJ1-4
clone size: NA
CDR3 DNA: TGCAGTGCCCCGACAGGGGGTATTGAAAAACTGTTTTTT
CDR3 protein: CSAPTGGIEKLFF

D gene: NA
V gene: TRBV12-3/TRBV12-4
J gene: TRBJ1-4
clone size: NA
CDR3 DNA: TGTGCCAGCAGTTTTTCCCCTCGGGAACTGTTTTTT
CDR3 protein: CASSFSPRELFF

D gene: NA
V gene: TRBV4-3
J gene: TRBJ2-3
clone size: NA
CDR3 DNA: TGCGCCAGCAGCCAAGGTGGGGGGGGCGCGTACACAGATACGCAGTATTTT
CDR3 protein: CASSQGGGGAYTDTQYF

D gene: NA
V gene: TRBV14
J gene: TRBJ2-3
clone size: few
CDR3 DNA: TGTGCCAGCAGCCAAGGAGTAGGCTGGGCAGATACGCAGTATTTT
CDR3 protein: CASSQGVGWADTQYF

D gene: TRBD2
V gene: TRBV28
J gene: TRBJ2-7
clone size: NA
CDR3 DNA: TGTGCCAGCAGTTTAGTAGGGAGGAGCGGGAGTCCCGAGCAGTACTTC
CDR3 protein: CASSLVGRSGSPEQYF

D gene: TRBD1
V gene: TRBV29-1
J gene: TRBJ2-1
clone size: NA
CDR3 DNA: TGCAGCCTTGACAGGGGTTTCGGTAATGAGCAGTTCTTC
CDR3 protein: CSLDRGFGNEQFF

D gene: NA
V gene: TRBV2
J gene: TRBJ2-4
clone size: many
CDR3 DNA: TGTGCCAGCACCCTATTGAGGGAAAACATTCAGTACTTC
CDR3 protein: CASTLLRENIQYF

D gene: TRBD2
V gene: TRBV9
J gene: TRBJ2-3
clone size: few
CDR3 DNA: TGTGCCAGCAGCGTACCGGGACTAGCGGGAACAGATACGCAGTATTTT
CDR3 protein: CASSVPGLAGTDTQYF

D gene: NA
V gene: TRBV29-1
J gene: TRBJ2-1
clone size: NA
CDR3 DNA: TGCAGCGTTGAAAGACTAGTTGACAATGAGCAGTTCTTC
CDR3 protein: CSVERLVDNEQFF

D gene: TRBD2
V gene: TRBV20-1
J gene: TRBJ2-7
clone size: few
CDR3 DNA: TGCAGTGCTAGAGAAGCGGGGACCTACGAGCAGTACTTC
CDR3 protein: CSAREAGTYEQYF

D gene: TRBD2
V gene: TRBV7-8
J gene: TRBJ2-3
clone size: few
CDR3 DNA: TGTGCCAGCAGCTCTATCCTCGGACTAGCGGGAGGGCGCTCAGATACGCAGTATTTT
CDR3 protein: CASSSILGLAGGRSDTQYF

D gene: NA
V gene: TRBV6-1
J gene: TRBJ2-1
clone size: NA
CDR3 DNA: TGTGCCAGCAGTTTAGCGCCTCCCTACAATGAGCAGTTCTTC
CDR3 protein: CASSLAPPYNEQFF

D gene: TRBD1
V gene: TRBV12-3/TRBV12-4
J gene: TRBJ2-2
clone size: NA
CDR3 DNA: TGTGCCAGCAGTTTAGTGGTCGGACAGGGGACCGGGGAGCTGTTTTTT
CDR3 protein: CASSLVVGQGTGELFF

D gene: NA
V gene: TRBV7-2
J gene: TRBJ1-2
clone size: NA
CDR3 DNA: TGTGCCAGCAGCTTAGCGTGGGGGACAACGTTTTTC
CDR3 protein: CASSLAWGTTFF

D gene: NA
V gene: TRBV11-2
J gene: TRBJ2-2
clone size: few
CDR3 DNA: TGTGCCAGCAGCTTAAAAGCGGGAGGGACAGGGGCCGGGGAGCTGTTTTTT
CDR3 protein: CASSLKAGGTGAGELFF

D gene: NA
V gene: TRBV7-3
J gene: TRBJ2-2
clone size: NA
CDR3 DNA: TGTGCCAGCAGCACCCTCCGGGGGCGCAGCACCGGGGAGCTGTTTTTT
CDR3 protein: CASSTLRGRSTGELFF

D gene: NA
V gene: TRBV6-1
J gene: TRBJ2-2
clone size: NA
CDR3 DNA: TGTGCCAGCAGTCCCGATGACTACTCTGGGTCAACCGGGGAGCTGTTTTTT
CDR3 protein: CASSPDDYSGSTGELFF

D gene: NA
V gene: TRBV12-3/TRBV12-4
J gene: TRBJ2-1
clone size: few
CDR3 DNA: TGTGCCAGCAGTTTTGAAAATACAAATGAGCAGTTCTTC
CDR3 protein: CASSFENTNEQFF

D gene: NA
V gene: TRBV15
J gene: TRBJ2-6
clone size: NA
CDR3 DNA: TGTGCCACCAGCAACCCCGGGCGACCTCGGCCCGTCCTGACTTTC
CDR3 protein: CATSNPGRPRPVLTF

D gene: NA
V gene: TRBV12-3/TRBV12-4
J gene: TRBJ1-5
clone size: many
CDR3 DNA: TGTGCCAGCAGTCCGTCGGGGGGGAGAGGCAATCAGCCCCAGCATTTT
CDR3 protein: CASSPSGGRGNQPQHF

D gene: TRBD1
V gene: TRBV24-1
J gene: TRBJ2-3
clone size: NA
CDR3 DNA: TGTGCCACCAGTGTATTTCCGGGACAGGGTAGAACAGATACGCAGTATTTT
CDR3 protein: CATSVFPGQGRTDTQYF

D gene: TRBD2
V gene: TRBV25-1
J gene: TRBJ2-7
clone size: few
CDR3 DNA: TGTGCCAGCAGTGAATTGGGCGGGAGCTCCTACGAGCAGTACTTC
CDR3 protein: CASSELGGSSYEQYF

D gene: TRBD2
V gene: TRBV9
J gene: TRBJ2-1
clone size: NA
CDR3 DNA: TGTGCCAGCAGCCTAGGGACTAGCGGGAGGGCCAGGATATACAATGAGCAGTTCTTC
CDR3 protein: CASSLGTSGRARIYNEQFF

D gene: TRBD2
V gene: TRBV5-1
J gene: TRBJ2-1
clone size: NA
CDR3 DNA: TGCGCCAGCAGCATTACCGGGACTAGCCAGTTCAATGAGCAGTTCTTC
CDR3 protein: CASSITGTSQFNEQFF

D gene: NA
V gene: TRBV28
J gene: TRBJ1-1
clone size: many
CDR3 DNA: TGTGCCTCCAGAGGGGGGGGGCCAGTAGCTTTCTTT
CDR3 protein: CASRGGGPVAFF

D gene: NA
V gene: TRBV18
J gene: TRBJ2-5
clone size: NA
CDR3 DNA: TGTGCCAGCTCACCATTGAACTCCCCGACAGCCGCTCAAGAGACCCAGTACTTC
CDR3 protein: CASSPLNSPTAAQETQYF

D gene: TRBD1
V gene: TRBV5-1
J gene: TRBJ1-5
clone size: few
CDR3 DNA: TGCGCCAGCAGCTTGGACGGTACAGGGGCTCCCCCGGACAATCAGCCCCAGCATTTT
CDR3 protein: CASSLDGTGAPPDNQPQHF